The 5 T cell receptor beta chains below all came from one sample that was sequenced in a study of molecular identifiers for immune sequencing clone quantification. TCRdb re-called the PCR reads through MiXCR, storing one row per CDR3 protein. The top ten hold around 0.84% of the sample, which has 400,000 to 600,000 distinct CDR3 sequences, roughly a fifth seen once. Sequencing input: naive CD8+ T cells from blood, with Jurkat cell RNA spiked in. Subset of the sample: FACS-sorted CD8+CD4-CCR7+CD45RA+ naive T cells. The receptors stem from a human donor in good health. Some libraries in this study had Jurkat cell RNA spiked in.

As DNA, the CDR3 is TGTGCCACCAGTGGTTCCTATTCACTTCAAGAGACCCAGTACTTC. This encodes CATSGSYSLQETQYF. V gene TRBV24-1 combines with J gene TRBJ2-5; D is ambiguous. Germline-derived CDR1 and CDR2 are KGHDR and SFDVKD. Trimming took off 5 bases at V and 2 bases at J, with 14 bases between the two ends. The CDR3 covers 15 residues.

This clonotype was seen more than once but under ten times. The rearrangement uses TRBV5-4 and TRBJ1-2, with no clear D. CDR1 SGHNT and CDR2 YYREEE come from the germline V gene (reference sequence). The CDR3 covers 15 residues. Trimming shortened V by 1 base and J by 0 bases, and 10 bases separated the two germline ends. The CDR3 loop is CASSLSSVANYGYTF. The DNA of the CDR3 is TGTGCCAGCAGCTTGTCGTCCGTAGCTAACTATGGCTACACCTTC. Together with reference TRBV5-4 and TRBJ1-2, the CDR3 gives the full variable domain: ETGVTQSPTHLIKTRGQQVTLRCSSQSGHNTVSWYQQALGQGPQFIFQYYREEENGRGNFPPRFSGLQFPNYSSELNVNALELDDSALYLCASSLSSVANYGYTFGSGTRLTVV.

The chain links TRBV4-3 to TRBJ1-1; D call uncertain. The V gene lost 5 bases and the J gene lost 0 bases, with 13 bases spanning the gap. Germline V gene data show CDR1 as LGHNA and CDR2 as YSLEER. This CDR3 is built from 15 residues. The CDR3 nucleotides read TGCGCCAGCAGCGGTACGGGCGACATGAACACTGAAGCTTTCTTT. Translating it yields CASSGTGDMNTEAFF.

V and J are TRBV5-4 and TRBJ2-1, with D possibly matching TRBD2 (6 bases). The length of the CDR3 is 15 residues. Trimming shortened V by 4 bases and J by 2 bases, and 13 bases separated the two germline ends. CDR1 SGHNT and CDR2 YYREEE come from the germline V gene (reference sequence). CDR3 in DNA: TGTGCCAGCAGCCTTAGACTAGACACCTACAATGAGCAGTTCTTC. This encodes CASSLRLDTYNEQFF.

The chain combines TRBV4-3 with TRBJ2-5, with 8 bases aligning to TRBD1. After removal of 0 bases from V and 4 bases from J, the junction contained 4 bases not matched to a gene. The CDR3 is 15 residues long. Germline values: CDR1 LGHNA, CDR2 YSLEER. CDR3 residues: CASSQDRTGSETQYF. The CDR3 nucleotides are TGCGCCAGCAGCCAAGACAGGACAGGGTCAGAGACCCAGTACTTC.